The 23 T cell receptor beta chains in this list originate from one sample, sequenced in a study of tumor-infiltrating lymphocytes in primary liver carcinoma. Germline DNA was also extracted, and blood RNA derived from unsorted whole blood. With 500 to 650 ng total RNA as template and a constant-region primer, TCR beta cDNA was made. Employing slightly modified ARM-PCR, three nested multiplex PCR rounds were run, and these gave rise to the TCR beta libraries. TRBV1-TRBV30 forward primers paired with a C-beta reverse primer drove the first two PCR rounds, around 10 cycles each. TCRdb used MiXCR to reprocess the multiplex PCR reads, holding one entry per CDR3 protein. The table includes 300,000 to 400,000 distinct CDR3 sequences, 65% detected once. Sequencing used peripheral blood. These receptors came from a man aged 35-49 years with primary liver carcinoma and hepatitis B virus infection.

V and J are TRBV7-9 and TRBJ2-7, with TRBD2 matching over 7 bases. J lost 5 bases, V lost 3 bases, and 7 bases had no gene match. CDR1 and CDR2 from the germline V gene are SEHNR and FQNEAQ (reference sequence). This CDR3 has 14 residues. DNA for the CDR3: TGTGCCAGCAGCTTCCGGACTAGTAGTAACGAGCAGTACTTC. Its protein is CASSFRTSSNEQYF.

This clonotype was counted at least ten times. CDR3 in DNA: TGTGCCAGCAGCCAAGATTCCGGTCAGGACCGAGTGCCCCAGCATTTT. It encodes CASSQDSGQDRVPQHF. V and J are TRBV4-2 and TRBJ1-5; D remains ambiguous. The V and J ends lost 0 bases and 9 bases respectively, with 18 bases between them. The CDR3 has 16 amino acids. CDR1 and CDR2 (germline): LGHNA, YNFKEQ.

V usage is TRBV14 and J usage is TRBJ1-1, with a possible D match to TRBD1 (6 bases). Germline V gene sequence: CDR1 SGHDN, CDR2 FVKESK. Trimming removed 2 bases at V and 4 bases at J, with 11 bases between. The CDR3 runs 14 residues. The CDR3 reads CASSQPGVGTEAFF. The CDR3 bases are TGTGCCAGCAGCCAACCAGGGGTCGGCACTGAAGCTTTCTTT.

On this clonotype itself: Mismatch with germline at one junction end may stem from a read error. The CDR3 region is CASSEIAGVNERFF. The CDR3 DNA follows: TGTGCCAGCAGTGAAATAGCGGGAGTTAATGAGCGGTTCTTC. The V call is TRBV6-1, the J call TRBJ2-1; 9 bases agree with TRBD2. The CDR3 runs 14 residues. Germline values: CDR1 MNHNS, CDR2 SASEGT.

The V gene is TRBV7-2, the J gene TRBJ2-7; TRBD2 aligns across 8 bases. This CDR3 spans 15 amino acids. From germline, CDR1 is SGHTA and CDR2 FQGNSA. Trimming cost V 9 bases and J 0 bases; bases outside gene matches: 10. CDR3 protein: CTRSPGGHRSYEQYF. The CDR3 bases are TGTACCAGAAGCCCGGGGGGGCATCGCTCCTACGAGCAGTACTTC.

On this clonotype: Relative to the germline gene, one junction end is altered; a read error may explain this. CDR3 residues: CASSYSGAGCGEAFF. In DNA, the CDR3 is TGTGCCAGTAGTTACTCGGGGGCCGGCTGTGGTGAAGCTTTCTTT. The chain joins TRBV6-5 to TRBJ1-1, with TRBD1 as a possible D gene (6 bases). The CDR3 spans 15 residues. The V gene's germline CDR1 is MNHEY and CDR2 SVGAGI.

This clonotype has more than one count but fewer than ten. The J gene is TRBJ1-2, the V gene TRBV4-1, with a weak D call TRBD1 (6 bases). The CDR3 has 14 residues. Germline CDR1 is MGHRA and CDR2 is YSYEKL. V lost 4 bases and J lost 7, with 16 bases in between. CDR3: CASSPLQGRVGYTF. The CDR3 region has the DNA TGCGCCAGCAGCCCACTACAGGGACGGGTTGGCTACACCTTC.

Turning to this clonotype: The germline gene is not matched at one end of the junction; a read error may be the cause. The chain couples TRBV12-3 or TRBV12-4 to TRBJ2-1; 7 bases match TRBD1. The CDR3 covers 13 residues. The CDR3 DNA is TGTGCCAGCAGACCGGGACAGAACAATGGTCAGCTCTTC. Translation: CASRPGQNNGQLF.

As concerns this clonotype: One end of the junction is discordant with germline, which a read error may explain. V and J are TRBV11-2 and TRBJ1-6; D is unresolved. Germline-derived CDR1 and CDR2 are SGHAT and FQNNGV. CDR3 length equals 13 residues. CDR3 bases: TGTGTCAGCAGCTTAGACGGGTGGGCACCCCTCTACTTT. It codes for CVSSLDGWAPLYF. Full variable domain (remainder filled in from reference TRBV11-2 and TRBJ1-6): EAGVAQSPRYKIIEKRQSVAFWCNPISGHATLYWYQQILGQGPKLLIQFQNNGVVDDSQLPKDRFSAERLKGVDSTLKIQPAKLEDSAVYLCVSSLDGWAPLYFGNGTRLTVT.

With regard to this clonotype: With a much larger clone just one base away, this may be a read error. J is TRBJ1-5 and V is TRBV12-3 or TRBV12-4; 9 nucleotides agree with TRBD1. The CDR3 is 15 amino acids. CDR3 sequence reads: CVSRKTGGGNQPQHF. As DNA, the CDR3 is TGTGTCAGCAGGAAAACAGGGGGCGGCAATCAGCCCCAGCATTTT.

Comments on this clonotype: One end of the junction does not line up with germline, which may come from a read error. The CDR3 loop reads CAGSFENSDTQYF. The CDR3 DNA reads as TGCGCCGGCAGCTTCGAGAATTCAGATACGCAGTATTTT. The rearrangement links TRBV5-1 to TRBJ2-3; no clear D. The CDR3 is 13 amino acids. CDR1 and CDR2 from the germline V gene are SGHRS and YFSETQ.

The CDR3: CASRTTGQGETQYF. In nucleotides, the CDR3 is TGCGCCAGCAGGACGACAGGGCAGGGGGAGACCCAGTACTTC. The chain uses TRBV5-1 and TRBJ2-5; 7 nucleotides align to TRBD1. This CDR3 is built from 14 residues. V was pared by 5 bases and J by 5 bases, with 9 bases of the junction left unmatched. Looked up from germline, CDR1 is SGHRS and CDR2 is YFSETQ.

The chain combines TRBV6-5 with TRBJ1-2, with D perhaps matching TRBD1 (6 bases). From germline, CDR1 is MNHEY and CDR2 SVGAGI. The CDR3 runs to 13 residues. V was pared by 6 bases and J by 4 bases, with 12 bases between. CDR3 in amino acids: CASSRRGPYGYTF. CDR3 nucleotides: TGTGCCAGCAGCCGCAGGGGACCCTATGGCTACACCTTC.

This clonotype was seen repeatedly, ten times or more. The V gene is TRBV5-6, the J gene TRBJ2-5, with D unclear. Between the trimmed V and J ends, which lost 0 bases and 1 base, there was a span of 4 bases. CDR1 is SGHDT, CDR2 YYEEEE, per germline. This CDR3 is built from 13 residues. CDR3 in amino acids: CASSLGSQETQYF. The CDR3 DNA follows: TGTGCCAGCAGCTTGGGTAGCCAAGAGACCCAGTACTTC.

Regarding this clonotype: The junction departs from the called germline gene at one end, perhaps through a read error. The chain has TRBV6-6 and TRBJ2-3; 11 nucleotides match TRBD2. Per germline, CDR1 MNHNY and CDR2 SVGAGI (reference sequence). This CDR3 is built from 16 residues. The CDR3 region has the DNA TGTGCCAGCAGTTACGCTAGCGGGAGGCTCACATATACGCAGTATTTT. Translating it yields CASSYASGRLTYTQYF.

As to this clonotype: At one end, the junction sequence differs from germline, possibly due to a read error. The V gene is TRBV5-5, the J gene TRBJ2-3, with TRBD2 as a possible D gene (6 bases). Germline CDR1 is SGHKS and CDR2 is YYEKEE (reference sequence). This CDR3 is built from 13 residues. CDR3 in DNA: TGTGACAGCAGCTCGGGCGGGGAAGATACGCAGTATTTT. This translates into CDSSSGGEDTQYF.

Turning to this clonotype: It may be a read error: a sequence one base away is much more abundant. The chain joins TRBV7-9 to TRBJ1-4; D is undetermined. Germline V gene lookup returns CDR1 SEHNR and CDR2 FQNEAQ (reference sequence). The CDR3 spans 15 residues. The CDR3 loop reads CASSLGDPTNEELFF. The CDR3 nucleotides read TGTGCCAGCAGCTTAGGTGATCCGACTAATGAAGAACTGTTTTTT.

About this clonotype: One junction end does not reproduce the germline sequence, and a read error may be involved. The V call is TRBV4-2, the J call TRBJ2-3; tentative D call: TRBD2 (6 bases). This CDR3 comprises 16 residues. Germline CDR1 is LGHNA and CDR2 is YNFKEQ. The CDR3 spells CAGSQAASARTDTQYF. CDR3 in DNA: TGTGCCGGCAGTCAAGCGGCTAGCGCCCGCACAGATACGCAGTATTTT.

As to this clonotype: Germline is not matched at one junction end, which may reflect a read error. The chain has TRBV29-1 and TRBJ2-3; D might be TRBD2 (6 bases). The CDR3 is 15 residues long. The germline gives CDR1 SQVTM, CDR2 ANQGSEA. CDR3: CSVEVAEVGTGTQYF. The CDR3 nucleotides read TGCAGCGTTGAAGTAGCGGAAGTAGGTACAGGTACGCAGTATTTT.

Note on this clonotype: One end of the junction varies from germline; a read error may be responsible. The chain combines TRBV6-6 with TRBJ2-5; a weak D match, TRBD2 (6 bases). This CDR3 region has 16 residues. The germline V gene encodes CDR1 MNHNY and CDR2 SVGAGI (reference sequence). For the CDR3, the DNA is TGTGACAGCAGTGGAATGGGGGGAAGCTACCAGGAGACCCAGTACTTC. It encodes CDSSGMGGSYQETQYF.

Ten or more counts support this clonotype. The rearrangement links TRBV12-3 or TRBV12-4 to TRBJ1-1; D uncertain. CDR3 length: 13 residues. Trimming cost V 5 bases and J 0 bases, with 7 bases left between them. CDR3 in amino acids: CASSPRMNTEAFF. The CDR3 DNA reads TGTGCCAGCAGTCCGAGGATGAACACTGAAGCTTTCTTT.

This clonotype appeared many times. The chain recombines TRBV7-8 with TRBJ2-1, with 10 bases identical to TRBD2. This CDR3 contains 16 residues. Germline CDR1 is SGHVS and CDR2 is FQNEAQ. V gave up 5 bases and J gave up 8 bases; unmatched junction bases: 12. For the CDR3, the DNA is TGTGCCAGCAGCGCCCGACTAGCGGGCGAGGGGGATGAGCAGTTCTTC. It codes for CASSARLAGEGDEQFF.

A word on this clonotype: Just one base apart from a much larger clone, this may be a read error. The gene calls are TRBV4-1 and TRBJ1-2, with D hard to call. The ends were cut back, 0 bases at V and 5 bases at J, with 19 bases in the middle. This CDR3 has 17 amino acids. Per germline, CDR1 MGHRA and CDR2 YSYEKL. The CDR3 is CASSQEGQATLRYGYTF. CDR3 coding DNA: TGCGCCAGCAGCCAAGAGGGTCAGGCGACGCTAAGATATGGCTACACCTTC.